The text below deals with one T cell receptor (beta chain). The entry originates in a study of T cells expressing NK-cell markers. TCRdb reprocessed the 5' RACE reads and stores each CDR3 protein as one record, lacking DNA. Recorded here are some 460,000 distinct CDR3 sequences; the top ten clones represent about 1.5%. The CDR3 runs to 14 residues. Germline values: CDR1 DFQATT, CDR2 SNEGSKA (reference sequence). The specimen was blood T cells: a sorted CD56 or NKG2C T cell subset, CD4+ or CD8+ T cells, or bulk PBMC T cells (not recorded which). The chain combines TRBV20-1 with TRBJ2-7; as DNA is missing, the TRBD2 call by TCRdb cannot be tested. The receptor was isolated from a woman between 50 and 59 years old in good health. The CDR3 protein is CSALPPGKFYEQYF.